The 2 T cell receptor beta chains reported below all come from one sample, sequenced in a study of T-cell memory formation after mild COVID-19. TCRdb reprocessed the 5' RACE reads with MiXCR, giving one entry per CDR3 protein. The data show over 150,000 distinct CDR3 sequences, with about an eighth seen just once and approximately 3.3% held by the top ten. The sequencing sample was made of PBMCs or a T cell subset sorted from them (not recorded which). These receptors all stem from a man aged 18 to 29 who had mild COVID-19 (a few samples of this study predate the infection). Cell type and time point are not known.

This chain uses TRBV3-1 with TRBJ2-5; 9 positions agree with TRBD1. Germline assignment: CDR1 LGHDT and CDR2 YNNKEL (reference sequence). The ends lost 5 bases at V and 6 bases at J; junction bases unmatched: 10. The CDR3 covers 15 residues. The CDR3 is CASSTGTGRSKTQYF. In DNA form, the CDR3 reads TGTGCCAGCAGCACCGGGACAGGGAGGTCGAAGACCCAGTACTTC.

The gene calls are TRBV28 and TRBJ2-5; D tentatively reads TRBD1 or TRBD2 (6 bases each). The V and J ends lost 2 bases and 5 bases respectively, with 15 bases between them. The CDR3 is 15 amino acids. Germline V lookup: CDR1 MDHEN, CDR2 SYDVKM. DNA of the CDR3: TGTGCCAGCAGTTTAAACCCGGGGGCTGGGGAGACCCAGTACTTC. It codes for CASSLNPGAGETQYF.